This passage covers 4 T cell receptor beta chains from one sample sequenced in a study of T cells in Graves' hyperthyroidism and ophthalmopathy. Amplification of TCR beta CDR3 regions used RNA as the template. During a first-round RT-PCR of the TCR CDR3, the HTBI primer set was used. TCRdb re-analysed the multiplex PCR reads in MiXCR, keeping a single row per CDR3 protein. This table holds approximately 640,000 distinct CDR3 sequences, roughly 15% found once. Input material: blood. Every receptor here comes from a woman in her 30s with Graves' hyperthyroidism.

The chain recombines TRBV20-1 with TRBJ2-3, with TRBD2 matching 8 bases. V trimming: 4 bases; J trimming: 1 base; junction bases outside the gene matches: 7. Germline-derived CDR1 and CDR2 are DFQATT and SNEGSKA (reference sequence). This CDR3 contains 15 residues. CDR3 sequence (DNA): TGCAGTGCTATATTGACGCGGGGGGGCACAGATACGCAGTATTTT. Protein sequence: CSAILTRGGTDTQYF.

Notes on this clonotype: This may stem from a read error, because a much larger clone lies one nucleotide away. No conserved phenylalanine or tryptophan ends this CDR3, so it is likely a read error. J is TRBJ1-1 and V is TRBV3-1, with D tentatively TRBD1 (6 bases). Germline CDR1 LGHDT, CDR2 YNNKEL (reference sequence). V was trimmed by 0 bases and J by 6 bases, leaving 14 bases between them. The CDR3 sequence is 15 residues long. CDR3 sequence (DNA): TGTGCCAGCAGCCAAGAGAGGCAGGGGTTGCCTGAAGCTTTCCTT. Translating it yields CASSQERQGLPEAFL.

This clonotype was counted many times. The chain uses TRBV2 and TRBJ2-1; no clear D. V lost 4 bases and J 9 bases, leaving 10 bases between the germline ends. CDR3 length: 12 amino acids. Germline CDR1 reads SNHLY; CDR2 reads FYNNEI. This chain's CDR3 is CASSAPLGEQFF. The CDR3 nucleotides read TGTGCCAGCAGTGCCCCTCTGGGTGAGCAGTTCTTC.

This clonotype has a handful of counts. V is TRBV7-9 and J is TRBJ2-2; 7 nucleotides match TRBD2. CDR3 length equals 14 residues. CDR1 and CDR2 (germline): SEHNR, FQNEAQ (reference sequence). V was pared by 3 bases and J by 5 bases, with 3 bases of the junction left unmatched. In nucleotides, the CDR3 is TGTGCCAGCAGCTTTTTGCGGGAGACCGGGGAGCTGTTTTTT. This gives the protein CASSFLRETGELFF.